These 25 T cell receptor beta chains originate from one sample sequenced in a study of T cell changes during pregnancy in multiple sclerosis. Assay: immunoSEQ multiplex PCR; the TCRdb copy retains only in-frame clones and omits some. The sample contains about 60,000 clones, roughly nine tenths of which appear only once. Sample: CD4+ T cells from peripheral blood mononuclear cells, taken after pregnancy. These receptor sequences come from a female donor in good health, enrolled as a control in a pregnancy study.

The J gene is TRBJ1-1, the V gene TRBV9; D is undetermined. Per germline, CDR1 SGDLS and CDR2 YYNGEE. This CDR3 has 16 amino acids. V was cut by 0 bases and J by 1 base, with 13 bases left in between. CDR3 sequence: CASSVGGSHTNTEAFF. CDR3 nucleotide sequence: TGTGCCAGCAGCGTAGGTGGCAGTCATACGAACACTGAAGCTTTCTTT.

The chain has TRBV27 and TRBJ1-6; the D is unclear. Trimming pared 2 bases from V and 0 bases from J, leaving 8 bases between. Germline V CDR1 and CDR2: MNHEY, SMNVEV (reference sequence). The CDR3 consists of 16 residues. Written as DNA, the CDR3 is TGTGCCAGCAGTTTAATGGGGAGCTCCTATAATTCACCCCTCCACTTT. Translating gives CASSLMGSSYNSPLHF.

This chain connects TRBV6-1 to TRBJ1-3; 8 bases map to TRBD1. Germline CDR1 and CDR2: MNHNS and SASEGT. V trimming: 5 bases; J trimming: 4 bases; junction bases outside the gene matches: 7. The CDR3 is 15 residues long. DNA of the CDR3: TGTGCCAGCAGTACTACAGGGGGTAGGGGAAACACCATATATTTT. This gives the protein CASSTTGGRGNTIYF.

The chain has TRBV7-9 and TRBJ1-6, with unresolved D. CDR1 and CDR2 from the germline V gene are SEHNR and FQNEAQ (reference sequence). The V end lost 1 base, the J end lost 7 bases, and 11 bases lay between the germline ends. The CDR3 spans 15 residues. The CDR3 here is CASSLDGRSNSPLHF. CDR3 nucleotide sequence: TGTGCCAGCAGCTTAGATGGCAGGTCAAATTCACCCCTCCACTTT.

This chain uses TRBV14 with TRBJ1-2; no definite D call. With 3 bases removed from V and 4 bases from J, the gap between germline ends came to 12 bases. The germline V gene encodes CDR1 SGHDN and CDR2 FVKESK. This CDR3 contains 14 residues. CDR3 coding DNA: TGTGCCAGCAGCCAGAGGCAAGGAGCCTATGGCTACACCTTC. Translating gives CASSQRQGAYGYTF.

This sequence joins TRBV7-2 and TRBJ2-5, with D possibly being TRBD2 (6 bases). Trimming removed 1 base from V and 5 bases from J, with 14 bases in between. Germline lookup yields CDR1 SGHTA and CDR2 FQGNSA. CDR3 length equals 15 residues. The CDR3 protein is CASSLGSGLFETQYF. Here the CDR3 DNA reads TGTGCCAGCAGCTTAGGCTCGGGACTCTTTGAGACCCAGTACTTC.

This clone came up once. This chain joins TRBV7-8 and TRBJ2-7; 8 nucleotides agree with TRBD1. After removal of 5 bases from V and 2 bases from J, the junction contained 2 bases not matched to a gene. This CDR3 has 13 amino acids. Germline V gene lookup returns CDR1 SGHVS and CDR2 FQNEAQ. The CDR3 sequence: CASSKGQAYEQYF. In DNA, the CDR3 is TGTGCCAGCAGCAAGGGACAGGCCTACGAGCAGTACTTC.

This CDR3 is CASSEWGLNEGGYTF. The DNA for the CDR3 is TGTGCCAGCAGCGAATGGGGACTGAACGAGGGGGGCTACACCTTC. J is TRBJ1-2 and V is TRBV7-2, with D tentatively TRBD1 (5 bases). V was shortened by 5 bases and J by 8 bases, with 21 bases between the two germline ends. The germline V gene encodes CDR1 SGHTA and CDR2 FQGNSA. The CDR3 extends over 15 amino acids.

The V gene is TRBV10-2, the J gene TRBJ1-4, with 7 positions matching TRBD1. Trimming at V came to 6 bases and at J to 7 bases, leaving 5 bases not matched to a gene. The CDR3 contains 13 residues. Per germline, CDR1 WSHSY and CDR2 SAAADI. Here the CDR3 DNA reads TGCGCCAGCAGAGACAGGGTGGGTGAAAAACTGTTTTTT. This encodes CASRDRVGEKLFF.

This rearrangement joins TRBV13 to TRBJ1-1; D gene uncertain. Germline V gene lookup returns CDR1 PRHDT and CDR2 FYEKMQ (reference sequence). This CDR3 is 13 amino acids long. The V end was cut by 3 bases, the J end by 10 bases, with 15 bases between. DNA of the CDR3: TGTGCCAGCAGCTTCGGTTTCTCTGGAGGAGCTTTCTTT. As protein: CASSFGFSGGAFF. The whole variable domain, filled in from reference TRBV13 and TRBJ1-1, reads AAGVIQSPRHLIKEKRETATLKCYPIPRHDTVYWYQQGPGQDPQFLISFYEKMQSDKGSIPDRFSAQQFSDYHSELNMSSLELGDSALYFCASSFGFSGGAFFGQGTRLTVV.

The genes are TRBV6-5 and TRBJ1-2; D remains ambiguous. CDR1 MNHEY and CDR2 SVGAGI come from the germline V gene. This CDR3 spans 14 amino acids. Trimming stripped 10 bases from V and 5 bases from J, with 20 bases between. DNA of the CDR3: TGTGCCACTACGGAGAAGTTCCCCCCGTATGGCTACACCTTC. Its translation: CATTEKFPPYGYTF.

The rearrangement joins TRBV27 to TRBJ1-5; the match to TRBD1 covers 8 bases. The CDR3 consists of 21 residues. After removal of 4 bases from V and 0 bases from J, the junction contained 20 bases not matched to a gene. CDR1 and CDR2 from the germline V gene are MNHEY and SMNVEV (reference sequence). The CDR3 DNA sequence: TGTGCCAGCAGTTCTACAACCCCCGACAGGGGCGTGCTGTATAGCAATCAGCCCCAGCATTTT. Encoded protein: CASSSTTPDRGVLYSNQPQHF.

CDR3 nucleotides: TGTGCCAGCAGCGATCCACAGGGCTACAATGAGCAGTTCTTC. It encodes CASSDPQGYNEQFF. The chain combines TRBV9 with TRBJ2-1; a weak D match, TRBD1 (6 bases). This CDR3 is built from 14 residues. The V and J ends lost 3 bases and 3 bases respectively, with 10 bases between them. Germline V gene data show CDR1 as SGDLS and CDR2 as YYNGEE.

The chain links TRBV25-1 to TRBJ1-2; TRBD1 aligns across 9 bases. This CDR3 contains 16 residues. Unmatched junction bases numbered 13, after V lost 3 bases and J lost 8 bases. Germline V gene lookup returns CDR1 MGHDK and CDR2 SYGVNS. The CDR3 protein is CASSDGGQQGAEGYTF. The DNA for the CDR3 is TGTGCCAGCAGTGATGGCGGGCAACAGGGGGCGGAGGGCTACACCTTC.

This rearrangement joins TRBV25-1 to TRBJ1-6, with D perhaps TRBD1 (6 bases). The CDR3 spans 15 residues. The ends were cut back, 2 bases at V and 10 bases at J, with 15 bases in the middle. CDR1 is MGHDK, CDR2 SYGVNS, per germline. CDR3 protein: CASSEGPGVRSPLHF. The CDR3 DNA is TGTGCCAGCAGTGAAGGTCCAGGGGTGCGATCACCCCTCCACTTT.

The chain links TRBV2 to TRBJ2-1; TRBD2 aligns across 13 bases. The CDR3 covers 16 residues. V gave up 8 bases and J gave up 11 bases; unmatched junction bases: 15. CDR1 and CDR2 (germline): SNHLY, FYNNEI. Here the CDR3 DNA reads TGTGCCAGCGACCTCGCCACTAGCGGGGGGGCCCGGCAGCAGTTCTTC. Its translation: CASDLATSGGARQQFF. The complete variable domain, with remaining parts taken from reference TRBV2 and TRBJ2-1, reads EPEVTQTPSHQVTQMGQEVILRCVPISNHLYFYWYRQILGQKVEFLVSFYNNEISEKSEIFDDQFSVERPDGSNFTLKIRSTKLEDSAMYFCASDLATSGGARQQFFGPGTRLTVL.

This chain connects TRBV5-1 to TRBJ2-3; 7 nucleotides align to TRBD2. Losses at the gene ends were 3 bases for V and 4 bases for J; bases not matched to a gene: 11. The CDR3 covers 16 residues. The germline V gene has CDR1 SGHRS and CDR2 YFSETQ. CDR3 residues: CASSSLWEGGSDTQYF. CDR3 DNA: TGCGCCAGCAGCTCCCTTTGGGAGGGTGGATCAGATACGCAGTATTTT.

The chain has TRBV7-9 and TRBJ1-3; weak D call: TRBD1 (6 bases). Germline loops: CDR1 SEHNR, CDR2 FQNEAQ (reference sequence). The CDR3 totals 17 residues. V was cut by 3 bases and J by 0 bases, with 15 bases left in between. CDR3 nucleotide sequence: TGTGCCAGCAGCTTCCCCCAGGGGCACAGCTCTGGAAACACCATATATTTT. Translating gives CASSFPQGHSSGNTIYF.

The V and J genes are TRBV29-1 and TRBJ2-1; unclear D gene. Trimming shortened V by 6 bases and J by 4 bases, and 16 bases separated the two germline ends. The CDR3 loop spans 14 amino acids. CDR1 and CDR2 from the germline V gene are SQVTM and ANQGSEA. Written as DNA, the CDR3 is TGCAGCGTCCGAACAGCAAATCTATACAATGAGCAGTTCTTC. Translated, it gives CSVRTANLYNEQFF.

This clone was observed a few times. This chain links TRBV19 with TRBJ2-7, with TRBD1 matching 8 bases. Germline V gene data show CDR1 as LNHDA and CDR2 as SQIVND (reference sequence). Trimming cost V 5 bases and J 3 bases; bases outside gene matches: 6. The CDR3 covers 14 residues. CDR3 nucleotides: TGTGCCAGTAGTCGGACAGGGATGATCTACGAGCAGTACTTC. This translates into CASSRTGMIYEQYF.

CDR3 coding DNA: TGTGCCAGTAGTCCGGGAAAAGAACAGGGATATGGCTACACCTTC. It specifies CASSPGKEQGYGYTF. The chain combines TRBV19 with TRBJ1-2, with TRBD1 as a possible D gene (6 bases). V gave up 5 bases and J gave up 5 bases, with 18 bases separating them. The CDR3 consists of 15 residues. Germline CDR1 reads LNHDA; CDR2 reads SQIVND (reference sequence).

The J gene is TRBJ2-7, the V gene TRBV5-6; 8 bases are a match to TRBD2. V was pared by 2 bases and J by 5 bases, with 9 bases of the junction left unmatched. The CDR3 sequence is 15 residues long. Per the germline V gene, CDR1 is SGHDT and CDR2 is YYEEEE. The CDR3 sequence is CASSLPRRGGDEQYF. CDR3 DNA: TGTGCCAGCAGCTTACCCCGACGGGGGGGCGACGAGCAGTACTTC.

In nucleotides, the CDR3 is TGTGCCAGCTCACCCCGGACTAGCGGGGTTGCAGATACGCAGTATTTT. Protein sequence: CASSPRTSGVADTQYF. This chain joins TRBV18 and TRBJ2-3, with 12 nucleotides matching TRBD2. With 3 bases clipped from V and 4 bases from J, the junction kept 5 bases outside the gene matches. Germline V CDR1 and CDR2: KGHSH, LQKENI. The CDR3 consists of 16 residues.

CDR3 nucleotide sequence: TGTGCCAGCAGCTTGGACACCGCTAACTATGGCTACACCTTC. Translation gives CASSLDTANYGYTF. V is TRBV7-9 and J is TRBJ1-2, with a weak D call TRBD1 (5 bases). CDR3 length: 14 amino acids. CDR1 is SEHNR, CDR2 FQNEAQ, per germline (reference sequence). V was shortened by 3 bases and J by 0 bases, with 8 bases between the two germline ends.

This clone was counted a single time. The CDR3 loop reads CSVEGGTIGNTIYF. DNA of the CDR3: TGCAGCGTTGAAGGGGGCACAATTGGAAACACCATATATTTT. V and J are TRBV29-1 and TRBJ1-3; TRBD1 is a possible D gene (5 bases). Germline V gene data show CDR1 as SQVTM and CDR2 as ANQGSEA. This CDR3 is built from 14 residues. Trimming pared 1 base from V and 3 bases from J, leaving 10 bases between.